The clone carrying this TCR beta chain was found once. The antigen is not known. This sequence may be a read error, since a much larger clone differs from it by one base. V was clipped by 1 base and J by 6 bases, with 19 bases between them. This CDR3 is 16 amino acids long. Germline CDR1 SGHRS, CDR2 YFSETQ. A sample-barcoded 5' primer and a J-beta primer mix were used in a second PCR of roughly 7 to 12 cycles. TCRdb reanalysed the 5' RACE reads using MiXCR and keeps one entry per CDR3 protein. The sample contains roughly 800,000 distinct CDR3 sequences, 55% to 70% of which appear only once. This record comes from a study of blood T cells in healthy people across ages. Study observations and caveats: While age rose, TCR beta diversity per million T cells dropped in a roughly linear way.

The sequencing sample was made of blood. The chain uses TRBV5-1 and TRBJ2-5; possibly TRBD1 for D (5 bases). This TCR was recovered from a man aged 30 to 45 in good health. CDR3: CASSLSPGSGAQTQYF. CDR3 nucleotide sequence: TGCGCCAGCAGCTTGAGCCCAGGGTCAGGCGCACAGACCCAGTACTTC. Full variable domain (remainder filled in from reference TRBV5-1 and TRBJ2-5): KAGVTQTPRYLIKTRGQQVTLSCSPISGHRSVSWYQQTPGQGLQFLFEYFSETQRNKGNFPGRFSGRQFSNSRSEMNVSTLELGDSALYLCASSLSPGSGAQTQYFGPGTRLLVL.